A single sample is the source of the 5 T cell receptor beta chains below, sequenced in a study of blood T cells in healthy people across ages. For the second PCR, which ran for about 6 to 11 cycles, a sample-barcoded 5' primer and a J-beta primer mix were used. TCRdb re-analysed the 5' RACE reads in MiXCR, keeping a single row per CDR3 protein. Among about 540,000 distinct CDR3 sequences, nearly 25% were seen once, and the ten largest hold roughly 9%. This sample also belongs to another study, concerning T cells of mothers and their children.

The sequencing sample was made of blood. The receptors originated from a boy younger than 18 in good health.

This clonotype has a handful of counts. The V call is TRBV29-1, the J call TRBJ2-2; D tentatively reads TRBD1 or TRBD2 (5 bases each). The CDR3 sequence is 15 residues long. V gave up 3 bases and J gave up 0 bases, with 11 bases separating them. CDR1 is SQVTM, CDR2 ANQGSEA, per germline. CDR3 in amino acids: CSVEAPGPNTGELFF. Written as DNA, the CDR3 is TGCAGCGTTGAGGCCCCGGGGCCGAACACCGGGGAGCTGTTTTTT.

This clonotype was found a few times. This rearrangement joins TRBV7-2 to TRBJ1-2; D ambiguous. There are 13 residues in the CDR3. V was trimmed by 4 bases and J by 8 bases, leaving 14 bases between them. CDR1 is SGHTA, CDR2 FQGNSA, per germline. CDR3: CASSSGVGYGYTF. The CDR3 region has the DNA TGTGCCAGCAGCTCCGGGGTCGGCTACGGCTACACCTTC.

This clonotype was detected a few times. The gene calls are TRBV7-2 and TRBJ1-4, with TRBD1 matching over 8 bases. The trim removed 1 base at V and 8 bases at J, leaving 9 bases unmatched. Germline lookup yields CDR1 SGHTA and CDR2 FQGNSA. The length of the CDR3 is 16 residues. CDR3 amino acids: CASSLVQGAGGEKLFF. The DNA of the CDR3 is TGTGCCAGCAGCTTAGTGCAGGGGGCTGGTGGGGAAAAACTGTTTTTT.

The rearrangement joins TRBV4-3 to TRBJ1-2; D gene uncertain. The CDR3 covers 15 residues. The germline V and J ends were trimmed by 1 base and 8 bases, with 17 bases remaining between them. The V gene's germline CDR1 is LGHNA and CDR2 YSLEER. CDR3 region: CASSQGAVTQFGYTF. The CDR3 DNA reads TGCGCCAGCAGCCAAGGGGCTGTGACCCAGTTCGGCTACACCTTC.

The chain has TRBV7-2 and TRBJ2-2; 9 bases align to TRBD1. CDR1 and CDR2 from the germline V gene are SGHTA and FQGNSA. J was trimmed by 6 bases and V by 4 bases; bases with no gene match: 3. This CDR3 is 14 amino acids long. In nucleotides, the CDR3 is TGTGCCAGCAGCTACCACAGGGGGCCCGGGGAGCTGTTTTTT. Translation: CASSYHRGPGELFF.